A single sample gave rise to the 25 T cell receptor beta chains below, sequenced in a study of PD-1 blockade in mismatch repair-deficient tumors. Method: immunoSEQ multiplex PCR; TCRdb's copy keeps in-frame clones and lacks some. The sample consists of 95,000 to 150,000 clones, around 83% of them appearing once. Sequenced material: peripheral blood, taken 44 weeks after starting pembrolizumab. Receptor source: an adult with mismatch repair-deficient cancer.

The chain couples TRBV7-9 to TRBJ2-5, with D unclear. The CDR3 length is 15 residues. Per the germline V gene, CDR1 is SEHNR and CDR2 is FQNEAQ (reference sequence). The germline V and J ends were trimmed by 2 bases and 2 bases, with 12 bases remaining between them. In DNA form, the CDR3 reads TGTGCCAGCAGCTTAAACTCCATGGCTCAAGAGACCCAGTACTTC. It translates to CASSLNSMAQETQYF.

V usage is TRBV19 and J usage is TRBJ1-1; the D gene is possibly TRBD1 (5 bases). Germline values: CDR1 LNHDA, CDR2 SQIVND (reference sequence). This CDR3 is built from 13 residues. The V end lost 1 base, the J end lost 10 bases, and 13 bases lay between the germline ends. DNA for the CDR3: TGTGCCAGTAGTATAGCAGGGAAGGCCTCAGCTTTCTTT. Amino acids: CASSIAGKASAFF.

This sequence joins TRBV9 and TRBJ1-4, with a weak D call TRBD1 (5 bases). The CDR3 has 15 amino acids. Germline CDR1 and CDR2: SGDLS and YYNGEE. Trimming shortened V by 0 bases and J by 6 bases, and 12 bases separated the two germline ends. CDR3 sequence (DNA): TGTGCCAGCAGCGTAGCAGGGACTAAGTATGAAAAACTGTTTTTT. Translating it yields CASSVAGTKYEKLFF. Full variable domain (rest looked up from reference TRBV9 and TRBJ1-4): DSGVTQTPKHLITATGQRVTLRCSPRSGDLSVYWYQQSLDQGLQFLIQYYNGEERAKGNILERFSAQQFPDLHSELNLSSLELGDSALYFCASSVAGTKYEKLFFGSGTQLSVL.

V is TRBV11-3 and J is TRBJ1-2; TRBD1 matches at 11 bases. Trimming cost V 3 bases and J 4 bases; bases outside gene matches: 4. The CDR3 covers 15 residues. CDR1 and CDR2 from the germline V gene are SGHNT and YENEEA. The CDR3: CASSFGQGAIYGYTF. CDR3 nucleotides: TGTGCCAGCAGCTTCGGACAGGGGGCGATCTATGGCTACACCTTC.

This chain connects TRBV5-1 to TRBJ2-1; D perhaps matches TRBD2 (5 bases). V was pared by 2 bases and J by 4 bases, with 22 bases between. CDR3 length: 18 amino acids. Germline V gene lookup returns CDR1 SGHRS and CDR2 YFSETQ. The CDR3 here is CASSLLSGSLKAYNEQFF. The CDR3 DNA sequence: TGCGCCAGCAGCTTATTGTCGGGGAGCCTTAAAGCGTACAATGAGCAGTTCTTC.

The chain couples TRBV5-1 to TRBJ2-3; 7 bases line up with TRBD2. Germline trimming cut 3 bases from V and 4 bases from J; bases unmatched to any gene: 2. This CDR3 spans 13 amino acids. Germline V gene data show CDR1 as SGHRS and CDR2 as YFSETQ. The CDR3, as DNA: TGCGCCAGCAGCTCAACTAGCGCAGATACGCAGTATTTT. Translating gives CASSSTSADTQYF.

The chain recombines TRBV6-1 with TRBJ2-7; D perhaps matches TRBD2 (6 bases). The CDR3 is made up of 13 amino acids. Germline CDR1 and CDR2: MNHNS and SASEGT. V lost 2 bases to trimming and J lost 6 bases, with 11 bases between them. Written as DNA, the CDR3 is TGTGCCAGCAGTGAATTAGTTAGCGGCGAGCAGTACTTC. This encodes CASSELVSGEQYF.

The chain combines TRBV7-9 with TRBJ2-3; TRBD2 agrees at 9 bases. Per the germline V gene, CDR1 is SEHNR and CDR2 is FQNEAQ (reference sequence). This CDR3 has 16 residues. V was clipped by 0 bases and J by 2 bases; unmatched bases: 3. Here the CDR3 DNA reads TGTGCCAGCAGCTTAGCGACTAGCGGATACACAGATACGCAGTATTTT. Its protein product is CASSLATSGYTDTQYF.

V gene TRBV7-9 combines with J gene TRBJ2-1; 11 bases are shared with TRBD2. V lost 3 bases, J lost 10 bases, and 5 bases stayed unmatched. The germline gives CDR1 SEHNR, CDR2 FQNEAQ (reference sequence). The CDR3 is 14 amino acids. The CDR3 spells CASSFSSGRREQFF. The CDR3 nucleotides are TGTGCCAGCAGCTTTTCTAGCGGGAGGCGGGAGCAGTTCTTC.

This chain links TRBV9 with TRBJ2-2, with 7 bases fitting TRBD2. The CDR3 has 15 amino acids. V gave up 3 bases and J gave up 6 bases; unmatched junction bases: 8. Germline V CDR1 and CDR2: SGDLS, YYNGEE. Here the CDR3 DNA reads TGTGCCAGCAGCGGACCTGAGGGGAGGGCCGGGGAGCTGTTTTTT. Protein sequence: CASSGPEGRAGELFF.

The chain links TRBV2 to TRBJ2-5, with 7 nucleotides matching TRBD1. Unmatched junction bases numbered 0, after V lost 4 bases and J lost 1 base. There are 13 residues in the CDR3. Germline CDR1 reads SNHLY; CDR2 reads FYNNEI. The CDR3 spells CASSGTGQETQYF. The CDR3 coding sequence is TGTGCCAGCAGTGGGACAGGCCAAGAGACCCAGTACTTC.

The gene calls are TRBV4-2 and TRBJ2-7; tentatively, D is TRBD1 (5 bases). V was clipped by 3 bases and J by 3 bases, with 27 bases between them. CDR3 length: 19 amino acids. The germline V gene encodes CDR1 LGHNA and CDR2 YNFKEQ. The CDR3 here is CASSQGLLDSSRWGYEQYF. DNA of the CDR3: TGTGCCAGCAGCCAGGGGCTTCTTGACAGCTCTCGTTGGGGCTACGAGCAGTACTTC.

V gene TRBV9 combines with J gene TRBJ1-4, with 8 bases identical to TRBD1. The CDR3 is 14 amino acids. CDR1 and CDR2 from the germline V gene are SGDLS and YYNGEE. V shed 4 bases, J shed 8 bases, and the junction held 7 bases outside the gene matches. The CDR3 is CASSPDRDEEKLFF. The CDR3 region has the DNA TGTGCCAGCAGCCCGGACAGGGATGAGGAAAAACTGTTTTTT. Full variable domain (outside the CDR3, taken from reference TRBV9 and TRBJ1-4): DSGVTQTPKHLITATGQRVTLRCSPRSGDLSVYWYQQSLDQGLQFLIQYYNGEERAKGNILERFSAQQFPDLHSELNLSSLELGDSALYFCASSPDRDEEKLFFGSGTQLSVL.

The J gene is TRBJ2-7, the V gene TRBV7-8, with 9 bases identical to TRBD2. The CDR3 spans 17 residues. CDR1 SGHVS and CDR2 FQNEAQ come from the germline V gene. Losses at the gene ends were 2 bases for V and 0 bases for J; bases not matched to a gene: 8. The CDR3 DNA is TGTGCCAGCAGCTTAACCCGACTAGCGGTTATCTCCTACGAGCAGTACTTC. It yields the protein CASSLTRLAVISYEQYF.

This chain connects TRBV28 to TRBJ2-1; D ambiguous. Germline V gene data show CDR1 as MDHEN and CDR2 as SYDVKM. This CDR3 comprises 10 residues. The CDR3 loop is CATSKDEQFF. The CDR3 DNA reads TGTGCGACCAGTAAGGATGAGCAGTTCTTC. The complete variable domain, with remaining parts taken from reference TRBV28 and TRBJ2-1, reads DVKVTQSSRYLVKRTGEKVFLECVQDMDHENMFWYRQDPGLGLRLIYFSYDVKMKEKGDIPEGYSVSREKKERFSLILESASTNQTSMYLCATSKDEQFFGPGTRLTVL.

This clone has a handful of counts. The chain is built from TRBV5-4 and TRBJ2-1; D not resolved. V lost 0 bases to trimming and J lost 7 bases, with 11 bases between them. This CDR3 spans 14 amino acids. Germline V gives CDR1 SGHNT, CDR2 YYREEE (reference sequence). The CDR3 here is CASSLVMQDNEQFF. DNA of the CDR3: TGTGCCAGCAGCTTGGTCATGCAGGATAATGAGCAGTTCTTC.

The chain employs TRBV21-1 and TRBJ2-5; the table assigns TRBD2, which was not confirmed against the DNA. TRBV21-1 is assigned pseudogene status. The CDR3 has 21 amino acids. The CDR3 sequence is CASSKGVGTSGRRGKSETQYF. CDR3 nucleotides: TGTGCCAGCAGCAAAGGAGTAGGGACTAGCGGGAGGAGGGGGAAATCAGAGACCCAGTACTTC.

V and J are TRBV5-4 and TRBJ2-4, with 8 bases identical to TRBD2. The V segment lost 3 bases and the J segment 0 bases; nucleotides outside the gene matches: 11. Germline CDR1 is SGHNT and CDR2 is YYREEE (reference sequence). CDR3 size: 18 residues. This CDR3 is CASSSSQSGSEAKNIQYF. Written as DNA, the CDR3 is TGTGCCAGCAGCTCGTCTCAGAGCGGGAGCGAAGCCAAAAACATTCAGTACTTC.

V is TRBV28 and J is TRBJ2-7, with TRBD1 as a possible D gene (5 bases). Germline lookup yields CDR1 MDHEN and CDR2 SYDVKM. This CDR3 has 14 amino acids. V shed 4 bases and J shed 3 bases, with 13 bases lying between them. The CDR3 protein is CASSYSDNLYEQYF. The CDR3 DNA is TGTGCCAGCAGTTACTCGGACAACCTCTACGAGCAGTACTTC.

The table lists this clone with a few counts. V is TRBV30 and J is TRBJ1-1, with a weak D call TRBD1 (5 bases). Deletions cut 5 bases from V and 5 bases from J, with 12 bases between. Germline lookup yields CDR1 GTSNPN and CDR2 SVGIG (reference sequence). The CDR3 sequence is 12 residues long. For the CDR3, the DNA is TGTGCCTGGGCCCTAGGGGAGACTGAAGCTTTCTTT. Translation: CAWALGETEAFF.

The genes are TRBV10-2 and TRBJ2-3; 8 bases are a match to TRBD1. Germline trimming cut 8 bases from V and 5 bases from J; bases unmatched to any gene: 9. CDR1 WSHSY and CDR2 SAAADI come from the germline V gene. The CDR3 is 14 residues long. The CDR3 sequence is CASAHGTGIDTQYF. The CDR3 coding sequence is TGCGCCAGCGCCCACGGGACAGGAATAGATACGCAGTATTTT.

V usage is TRBV27 and J usage is TRBJ1-1, with D possibly being TRBD1 (5 bases). Germline CDR1 reads MNHEY; CDR2 reads SMNVEV (reference sequence). This CDR3 spans 14 amino acids. V was cut by 3 bases and J by 5 bases, with 13 bases left in between. CDR3 loop: CASSFQGGWTEAFF. The CDR3 nucleotides are TGTGCCAGCAGTTTCCAGGGTGGATGGACTGAAGCTTTCTTT.

The genes are TRBV2 and TRBJ1-2; D is unclear. CDR3 size: 13 residues. Trimming stripped 3 bases from V and 2 bases from J, with 7 bases between. CDR1 is SNHLY, CDR2 FYNNEI, per germline. CDR3 amino acids: CASSEGWNYGYTF. The CDR3 nucleotides are TGTGCCAGCAGTGAGGGTTGGAACTATGGCTACACCTTC.

This clone was recorded only once. The chain uses TRBV29-1 and TRBJ2-2; the D is unclear. Trimming took off 4 bases at V and 1 base at J, with 7 bases between the two ends. CDR3 size: 13 residues. Germline V lookup: CDR1 SQVTM, CDR2 ANQGSEA. Written as DNA, the CDR3 is TGCAGCGTTGTAGCAGGGAACACCGGGGAGCTGTTTTTT. This sequence encodes CSVVAGNTGELFF.

The CDR3 protein is CASSPISSGGGETQYF. The DNA of the CDR3 is TGTGCCAGCAGCCCGATCTCTAGCGGAGGGGGGGAGACCCAGTACTTC. The chain carries TRBV11-2 and TRBJ2-5, with a weak D call TRBD2 (7 bases). With 5 bases removed from V and 5 bases from J, the gap between germline ends came to 21 bases. Germline V gives CDR1 SGHAT, CDR2 FQNNGV. The CDR3 spans 16 residues.